The sequence of this TCR beta chain was determined in a study of human CD8 memory T cell subsets. UMI-labeled 5' RACE produced the TCR beta libraries. TCRdb reanalyzed the 5' RACE reads and collapses them to one entry per CDR3 protein, without DNA. The listing contains about 5,400 distinct CDR3 sequences. For every subset, the RNA was derived from duplicate vials of more than 120,000 sorted CD8+ T cells. This CDR3 has 16 amino acids. Germline loops: CDR1 KGHSH, CDR2 LQKENI. Points from the study as a whole: Among the subsets, Chao1 estimates suggested that stem-like memory T cells were more diverse than precursor exhausted T cells. Stem-like memory T cell repertoires barely overlapped those of precursor exhausted T cells.

Remarks on this clonotype: Its antigen remains unidentified.

The sequenced sample consisted of CD8+ effector memory T cells (TEM) sorted from PBMCs. Sample subset: effector memory CD8 T cells, CCR7- CD45RO+ CD95+. This clonotype was obtained from a human donor in good health. V gene TRBV18 combines with J gene TRBJ2-1; TCRdb returns TRBD1, unconfirmable since there is no DNA. The CDR3 spells CASSPGGLFTDNEQFF.